In this sample, the clone carrying this T cell receptor beta chain turned up a few times. Vbeta (60) and Jbeta (13) primers were used in the PCR. Sequenced by immunoSEQ multiplex PCR; TCRdb stores in-frame clones only, minus some. This table holds 30,000 to 40,000 clones, roughly 64% found once. This entry is derived from a study of cytomegalovirus exposure and HLA in healthy donors. CDR1 is MGHRA and CDR2 is YSYEKL in the germline V gene. This CDR3 region has 16 residues. The V and J ends lost 3 bases and 1 base respectively, with 15 bases between them. V gene TRBV4-1 combines with J gene TRBJ1-1; D is possibly TRBD1 (5 bases). Sequenced: PBMCs. This clonotype was sampled from a man between 40 and 49 years old in good health and CMV-seropositive. The CDR3 DNA is TGCGCCAGCAGCCAGATCTCGACAGCTACGAACACTGAAGCTTTCTTT. This translates into CASSQISTATNTEAFF.